The 16 T cell receptor beta chains listed next were all sequenced from one sample in a study of cytomegalovirus exposure and HLA in healthy donors (dated by TCRdb to about 2017). The library was built by means of the immunoSEQ multiplex PCR assay. A mixture of 60 forward primers for TCR Vbeta segments and 13 reverse primers for TCR Jbeta segments was used in the multiplex PCR. TCRdb provides this immuneACCESS table in a form limited to in-frame rearrangements. Some clones are lacking; in checked studies, under half of them reflect an unresolved V gene, and why the rest are absent is not known. Present in this sample are some 76,000 clones, more than 55% of which were seen just once. Over 4.5% of the sample rests with the top ten. Sequencing used PBMCs. These receptor sequences come from a man in his fifties or sixties in good health and CMV-seropositive.

Here the CDR3 reads CASSQGVDTEAFF. The CDR3 coding sequence is TGTGCCAGTAGTCAAGGGGTAGACACTGAAGCTTTCTTT. The V gene is TRBV19, the J gene TRBJ1-1; a possible D gene is TRBD1 (5 bases). Trimming took 5 bases from V and 3 from J, leaving 10 bases between them. This CDR3 comprises 13 residues. Germline V gene sequence: CDR1 LNHDA, CDR2 SQIVND (reference sequence).

This clone was detected only once. The CDR3 DNA reads as TGCGCCAGCAGCCCGGACAGTTACAATGAGCAGTTCTTC. It yields the protein CASSPDSYNEQFF. The V gene is TRBV5-1, the J gene TRBJ2-1; D may be TRBD1 (6 bases). Trimming removed 4 bases at V and 4 bases at J, with 9 bases between. CDR1 SGHRS and CDR2 YFSETQ come from the germline V gene. The CDR3 is 13 residues long.

The chain employs TRBV19 and TRBJ2-1, with TRBD2 identical over 13 bases. This CDR3 contains 17 residues. With V trimmed by 4 bases and J by 8 bases, 11 bases remained unmatched. Germline-derived CDR1 and CDR2 are LNHDA and SQIVND (reference sequence). CDR3 nucleotides: TGTGCCAGTAGTACGGTACTAGCGGGGGGGCCGAGGCATGAGCAGTTCTTC. The encoded protein is CASSTVLAGGPRHEQFF. Looking up the rest from reference TRBV19 and TRBJ2-1 gives the full variable domain: DGGITQSPKYLFRKEGQNVTLSCEQNLNHDAMYWYRQDPGQGLRLIYYSQIVNDFQKGDIAEGYSVSREKKESFPLTVTSAQKNPTAFYLCASSTVLAGGPRHEQFFGPGTRLTVL.

The chain has TRBV11-2 and TRBJ2-1, with D maybe TRBD1 (6 bases). The germline CDR1 and CDR2 sequences are SGHAT and FQNNGV. V lost 0 bases to trimming and J lost 2 bases, with 8 bases between them. The CDR3 spans 15 residues. The DNA for the CDR3 is TGTGCCAGCAGCTTAGACAGGGGTCCCTACAATGAGCAGTTCTTC. Its protein is CASSLDRGPYNEQFF.

The count of this clone is one. The sample has other DNA sequences that encode this CDR3 too. V is TRBV19 and J is TRBJ2-7, with D possibly being TRBD1 (5 bases). The CDR3 totals 14 residues. With 2 bases removed from V and 3 bases from J, the gap between germline ends came to 11 bases. The germline V gene has CDR1 LNHDA and CDR2 SQIVND (reference sequence). For the CDR3, the DNA is TGTGCCAGTAGTATACGAGACAGTTACTACGAGCAGTACTTC. Translating gives CASSIRDSYYEQYF. Based on the CDR3 plus reference TRBV19 and TRBJ2-7, the full variable domain is DGGITQSPKYLFRKEGQNVTLSCEQNLNHDAMYWYRQDPGQGLRLIYYSQIVNDFQKGDIAEGYSVSREKKESFPLTVTSAQKNPTAFYLCASSIRDSYYEQYFGPGTRLTVT.

The chain uses TRBV13 and TRBJ2-4; possible D gene TRBD1, 5 bases. V lost 0 bases, J lost 7 bases, and 7 bases lay in between. This CDR3 has 13 amino acids. Germline CDR1 PRHDT, CDR2 FYEKMQ (reference sequence). CDR3 sequence reads: CASSLGAGNIQYF. The CDR3 region has the DNA TGTGCCAGCAGCTTAGGGGCAGGGAACATTCAGTACTTC.

The rearrangement joins TRBV6-1 to TRBJ2-7, with D tentatively TRBD1 (5 bases). This CDR3 has 13 residues. Germline V gene lookup returns CDR1 MNHNS and CDR2 SASEGT. V was clipped by 3 bases and J by 1 base, with 7 bases between them. This chain's CDR3 is CASSDRVSYEQYF. DNA for the CDR3: TGTGCCAGCAGTGACAGGGTGTCCTACGAGCAGTACTTC.

This clone was seen only a few times. This rearrangement joins TRBV29-1 to TRBJ1-2, with unresolved D. Germline V gene data show CDR1 as SQVTM and CDR2 as ANQGSEA. The CDR3 extends over 14 amino acids. V was clipped by 6 bases and J by 4 bases, with 18 bases between them. CDR3 nucleotide sequence: TGCAGCGTGAGGAGTCCGCGGTTGAGCTATGGCTACACCTTC. It encodes CSVRSPRLSYGYTF.

The rearrangement joins TRBV13 to TRBJ1-2; TRBD1 agrees at 7 bases. With 5 bases clipped from V and 2 bases from J, the junction kept 5 bases outside the gene matches. The length of the CDR3 is 14 residues. CDR1 PRHDT and CDR2 FYEKMQ come from the germline V gene (reference sequence). The CDR3 spells CASSLPGQNYGYTF. CDR3 nucleotides: TGTGCCAGCAGCCTACCGGGACAGAACTATGGCTACACCTTC.

This chain links TRBV4-3 with TRBJ1-1; no definite D call. Germline V gene sequence: CDR1 LGHNA, CDR2 YSLEER. The CDR3 is made up of 13 amino acids. The ends were cut back, 0 bases at V and 11 bases at J, with 13 bases in the middle. The CDR3 spells CASSQDLKTYAFF. The CDR3, as DNA: TGCGCCAGCAGCCAAGATTTGAAGACATATGCTTTCTTT.

Only a few counts were recorded for this clone. The chain recombines TRBV30 with TRBJ2-7, with D possibly TRBD1 on 6 matching bases. This CDR3 has 12 residues. The V gene lost 1 base and the J gene lost 5 bases, with 9 bases spanning the gap. The germline gives CDR1 GTSNPN, CDR2 SVGIG (reference sequence). The CDR3, as DNA: TGTGCCTGGAGTGAACAGGGCCACGAGCAGTACTTC. It translates to CAWSEQGHEQYF.

This chain uses TRBV5-1 with TRBJ2-1, with TRBD2 as a possible D gene (6 bases). In germline, CDR1 is SGHRS, CDR2 YFSETQ. The CDR3 loop spans 15 amino acids. With 0 bases removed from V and 6 bases from J, the gap between germline ends came to 13 bases. CDR3 residues: CASSLATGALNEQFF. CDR3 nucleotide sequence: TGCGCCAGCAGCTTGGCCACGGGAGCCCTCAATGAGCAGTTCTTC.

The chain combines TRBV6-5 with TRBJ1-2; 10 bases map to TRBD1. The V gene's germline CDR1 is MNHEY and CDR2 SVGAGI. This CDR3 spans 13 amino acids. Germline trimming cut 2 bases from V and 8 bases from J; bases unmatched to any gene: 2. The CDR3 loop reads CASSYGTGVGYTF. The DNA for the CDR3 is TGTGCCAGCAGTTACGGGACAGGGGTCGGCTACACCTTC.

A single count supports this clone. The chain has TRBV2 and TRBJ1-1; tentative D call: TRBD1 (6 bases). With 0 bases removed from V and 5 bases from J, the gap between germline ends came to 7 bases. CDR3 length: 13 residues. The V gene's germline CDR1 is SNHLY and CDR2 FYNNEI. The CDR3 DNA reads TGTGCCAGCAGTGAAGCACAGGGTACTGAAGCTTTCTTT. Amino acids: CASSEAQGTEAFF.

The chain is built from TRBV4-2 and TRBJ2-5; D perhaps matches TRBD2 (5 bases). The CDR3 loop spans 14 amino acids. Germline CDR1 is LGHNA and CDR2 is YNFKEQ. Trimming removed 0 bases from V and 7 bases from J, with 12 bases in between. Here the CDR3 DNA reads TGTGCCAGCAGCCAAGAGTGGGGAGAGGGGACCCAGTACTTC. It specifies CASSQEWGEGTQYF.

The genes are TRBV27 and TRBJ1-3; no reliable D call. V lost 5 bases and J lost 0, with 8 bases in between. This CDR3 is 14 amino acids long. CDR1 and CDR2 from the germline V gene are MNHEY and SMNVEV (reference sequence). CDR3 coding DNA: TGTGCCAGCAGTGGTGGGCGCTCTGGAAACACCATATATTTT. Its translation is CASSGGRSGNTIYF.